A single T cell receptor (beta chain) is shown here with its context. CDR3 length: 14 amino acids. With V trimmed by 0 bases and J by 7 bases, 3 bases remained unmatched. The germline V gene has CDR1 SGHVS and CDR2 FNYEAQ. These data are taken from a study of blood T cell repertoires in COVID-19. Study-level information: Acute and convalescent COVID-19 samples came from the United States, Italy and Spain.

Data came from immunoSEQ multiplex PCR; TCRdb stores just in-frame clones and leaves some out. The repertoire holds about 310,000 clones, with around 87% as singletons. Material for sequencing was peripheral blood. The receptor comes from a woman in her thirties or forties with COVID-19, enrolled during active disease. The genes are TRBV7-6 and TRBJ2-1; TRBD2 matches at 7 bases. This CDR3 reads CASSLAGTMNEQFF. CDR3 bases: TGTGCCAGCAGCTTAGCGGGGACTATGAATGAGCAGTTCTTC. The variable domain in full, with the rest retrieved from reference TRBV7-6 and TRBJ2-1, is GAGVSQSPRYKVTKRGQDVALRCDPISGHVSLYWYRQALGQGPEFLTYFNYEAQQDKSGLPNDRFSAERPEGSISTLTIQRTEQRDSAMYRCASSLAGTMNEQFFGPGTRLTVL.